The rows below give T cell receptor beta chains drawn from one sample of a study of shared clonotypes between healthy human individuals. Assay used: immunoSEQ multiplex PCR; TCRdb lists only in-frame clones, some missing. The profile shows 1.5 million to 1.9 million clones, around 98% of them singletons. Specimen: naive CD4+ T cells sorted from blood. These receptors came from a man aged 25-45 years in good health. CDR3s include the opening cysteine and the closing phenylalanine or tryptophan. Each record gives: V gene, CDR3 length, J gene, CDR3 protein.

TRBV5-5	19	TRBJ2-5	CASSRAARGLAGGEETQYF
TRBV4-3	15	TRBJ2-5	CASSQDQGIQETQYF
TRBV19	14	TRBJ2-5	CASSSTSTEETQYF
TRBV18	17	TRBJ2-1	CASSPSSGLAGSNEQFF
TRBV5-6	16	TRBJ2-1	CASSQPGLAVNNEQFF
TRBV25-1	15	TRBJ1-1	CASSDPGTGKAEAFF
TRBV5-1	15	TRBJ2-6	CASSWTGSGANVLTF
TRBV30	14	TRBJ2-3	CAWSVGGTGVTQYF
TRBV29-1	12	TRBJ2-3	CSVRLVSDTQYF
TRBV28	13	TRBJ2-2	CASSLGVGGELFF
TRBV6-1	15	TRBJ1-2	CASSENWGTNYGYTF
TRBV2	13	TRBJ1-1	CASSEGVSHEAFF
TRBV5-6	13	TRBJ1-1	CASSLSIVTEAFF
TRBV18	16	TRBJ1-5	CASSPRGGGANQPQHF
TRBV6-6	14	TRBJ2-5	CASSQVGGKETQYF
TRBV9	13	TRBJ1-1	CASSVRVNTEAFF
TRBV18	14	TRBJ2-7	CASSPISGNDEQYF
TRBV9	18	TRBJ2-2	CASSVDPLGRSNTGELFF
TRBV29-1	17	TRBJ2-1	CSVETHRGPSSYNEQFF
TRBV7-9	13	TRBJ2-7	CASSLDLDYEQYF
TRBV5-1	14	TRBJ2-1	CASSPGLADNEQFF
TRBV28	21	TRBJ2-7	CASSFIAPPRAGVLLAYEQYF
TRBV4-3	16	TRBJ2-3	CASSQDLNRRLATQYF
TRBV6-6	12	TRBJ2-1	CASSPFPDEQFF
TRBV6-5	13	TRBJ2-6	CASSYGRANVLTF
TRBV28	16	TRBJ2-7	CASSLNLGLGGLEQYF
TRBV6-5	15	TRBJ2-1	CASSYGLAGVNEQFF
TRBV9	15	TRBJ2-3	CASSVEAGPTDTQYF
TRBV7-9	12	TRBJ2-7	CASNISPGEQYF
TRBV2	11	TRBJ2-7	CASAQIYEQYF
TRBV29-1	11	TRBJ2-2	CSVAETGELFF
TRBV28	14	TRBJ2-7	CASEGTGQAYEQYF
TRBV4-1	15	TRBJ1-1	CASSHQGRGGTEAFF
TRBV5-6	15	TRBJ1-2	CASSKWGPFQDGYTF
TRBV19	15	TRBJ2-6	CASSINRAGANVLTF
TRBV5-1	15	TRBJ2-2	CASSFPGLAGGELFF
TRBV13	15	TRBJ2-7	CASSLGQALGYEQYF
TRBV28	16	TRBJ2-1	CASKMDTSLSYNEQFF
TRBV18	14	TRBJ1-1	CASSRGPGNTEAFF
TRBV7-9	15	TRBJ2-1	CASSFSSPAYNEQFF
TRBV6-5	15	TRBJ1-3	CASSYQTLAGNTIYF
TRBV18	14	TRBJ2-7	CASSPLDRSYEQYF
TRBV5-6	14	TRBJ2-1	CASSLPAGYNEQFF
TRBV6-5	13	TRBJ2-1	CASSYGEWGEQFF
TRBV5-6	15	TRBJ2-1	CASSLYSPGPYEQFF
TRBV4-1	16	TRBJ2-4	CASSQSEGLIVDIQYF
TRBV4-1	17	TRBJ2-7	CASSQDWRSLETYEQYF
TRBV7-9	12	TRBJ2-1	CASSPGYNEQFF
TRBV7-2	14	TRBJ1-1	CASSQRQGITEAFF
TRBV19	16	TRBJ2-5	CASSTWSGRMWETQYF
TRBV7-8	15	TRBJ2-7	CASSFGLAGLYEQYF
TRBV6-6	16	TRBJ1-3	CASRPLQGSSGNTIYF